Given below is one TCR beta chain in context. Its specificity is not known. This CDR3 spans 13 amino acids. Trimming left V 7 bases short and J 4 bases short, with 13 bases between. CDR1 and CDR2 (germline): SGHTA, FQGNSA. This entry comes from a study of vaccination effects on CD4 cells after COVID-19. Whole-study context: A median of 72 days separated the second dose and sampling.

The study's findings and limits: Marked clonal contraction of infection- and vaccine-induced clones was seen late after vaccination. Healthy vaccine recipients' vaccine-induced clones were almost all SARS-CoV-2 mono-reactive.

TCRdb keeps only in-frame clones here, not all; method: immunoSEQ multiplex PCR. The sample lists tens of thousands of clones; roughly 72% were seen once. Antigen-specific CD4+ T cells were first expanded with viral peptide pools by the ViraFEST assay and only then sequenced. Following culture for approximately ten days, CD4+ T cells were isolated. Two doses of either BNT162b2 or mRNA-1273 were given to each participant. Nobody among the vaccine recipients had prior SARS-CoV-2 infection (nucleocapsid antibodies were negative). This chain joins TRBV7-2 and TRBJ1-1; D is unclear. The TCR comes from a human donor who received a COVID-19 vaccine. The sample here was CD4+ T cells from PBMCs cultured with HCoV-229E spike peptides, taken after COVID-19 vaccination. The CDR3 spells CASTKEVATEAFF. CDR3 in DNA: TGTGCCAGCACCAAGGAGGTGGCCACTGAAGCTTTCTTT. The full variable domain, with the rest looked up from reference TRBV7-2 and TRBJ1-1, is GAGVSQSPSNKVTEKGKDVELRCDPISGHTALYWYRQSLGQGLEFLIYFQGNSAPDKSGLPSDRFSAERTGGSVSTLTIQRTQQEDSAVYLCASTKEVATEAFFGQGTRLTVV.